A selection of T cell receptor beta chains follows, all from one sample in a study of blood T cell repertoires in COVID-19. Sequencing was performed with immunoSEQ multiplex PCR; in TCRdb, only in-frame clones are kept and a portion is missing. The data contain over 60,000 clones, roughly 89% of them singletons. Material: peripheral blood. The receptor set was obtained from a woman aged 50 to 65 with active COVID-19. The CDR3 runs from the conserved cysteine through the conserved F or W. A D gene is named only where the DNA matches it firmly. Where a row states a size, it is once, few, many or the class of an expanded clone; other rows omit it.

V gene	J gene	D gene	clone size	CDR3 protein	CDR3 DNA
TRBV10-1	TRBJ2-1	TRBD2	once	CASSESSGRNEQFF	TGCGCCAGCAGTGAATCAAGCGGGAGAAATGAGCAGTTCTTC
TRBV11-2	TRBJ1-1	TRBD1	NA	CASSSDRVRNFAEAFF	TGTGCCAGCAGTTCGGACAGGGTTAGGAACTTTGCCGAAGCTTTCTTT
TRBV6-1	TRBJ2-1	NA	NA	CASSEWLASYNEQFF	TGTGCCAGCAGTGAATGGCTAGCGAGCTACAATGAGCAGTTCTTC
TRBV3-1/TRBV3-2	TRBJ2-5	NA	NA	CASISTKGGGTQYF	TGTGCCAGCATCTCGACTAAGGGCGGAGGGACCCAGTACTTC
TRBV9	TRBJ2-1	NA	NA	CASSVWAVSEQFF	TGTGCCAGCAGCGTTTGGGCAGTCTCTGAGCAGTTCTTC
TRBV11-2	TRBJ2-5	TRBD2	NA	CASSLAKVLGSGSGKTQYF	TGTGCCAGCAGCTTAGCGAAAGTGTTGGGCAGCGGGAGTGGGAAGACCCAGTACTTC
TRBV27	TRBJ2-1	TRBD2	NA	CASSFWREDNEQFF	TGTGCCAGCAGTTTTTGGCGGGAGGACAATGAGCAGTTCTTC
TRBV10-3	TRBJ2-3	TRBD2	NA	CAIALAGGGRDTQYF	TGTGCCATCGCGCTAGCGGGAGGGGGAAGGGATACGCAGTATTTT
TRBV29-1	TRBJ2-5	NA	NA	CSVTGEEGETQYF	TGCAGCGTTACTGGGGAAGAGGGAGAGACCCAGTACTTC
TRBV6-5	TRBJ2-5	NA	NA	CASNYRDSQETQYF	TGTGCCAGCAATTACCGGGACTCCCAAGAGACCCAGTACTTC
TRBV3-1/TRBV3-2	TRBJ2-1	TRBD2	NA	CASSQVVGRALGEQFF	TGTGCCAGCAGCCAAGTCGTCGGGAGGGCCCTCGGTGAGCAGTTCTTC
TRBV28	TRBJ2-3	TRBD2	NA	CASSSPGTSGRTDTQYF	TGTGCCAGCAGTTCTCCCGGGACTAGCGGGAGAACAGATACGCAGTATTTT
TRBV24-1	TRBJ1-2	NA	NA	CAIATAYGHTF	TGTGCCATTGCGACAGCATATGGCCACACCTTC
TRBV7-2	TRBJ1-4	NA	NA	CASSLDGTPWEKLFF	TGTGCCAGCAGCTTAGATGGCACGCCATGGGAAAAACTGTTTTTT
TRBV11-2	TRBJ2-2	TRBD2	NA	CASSPGTSGDTGELFF	TGTGCCAGCAGCCCAGGGACTAGCGGAGACACCGGGGAGCTGTTTTTT
TRBV5-1	TRBJ2-2	NA	NA	CASSSGENTGELFF	TGCGCCAGCAGCTCCGGGGAGAACACCGGGGAGCTGTTTTTT
TRBV9	TRBJ1-3	NA	NA	CASSPWAGGSGNTIYF	TGTGCCAGCAGCCCTTGGGCCGGGGGATCTGGAAACACCATATATTTT
TRBV6-5	TRBJ1-3	NA	NA	CASSYQLYSGNTIYF	TGTGCCAGCAGTTACCAACTGTACTCTGGAAACACCATATATTTT
TRBV29-1	TRBJ2-3	TRBD1	NA	CSVGLQGSFTDTQYF	TGCAGCGTTGGGCTACAGGGGTCTTTCACAGATACGCAGTATTTT
TRBV30	TRBJ2-2	TRBD1	NA	CAFPGQSHTGELFF	TGTGCCTTTCCGGGACAGAGTCACACCGGGGAGCTGTTTTTT